This TCR beta chain was found in a study of tumor-infiltrating lymphocytes in oesophageal squamous cell carcinoma. V was trimmed by 5 bases and J by 3 bases, leaving 5 bases between them. CDR1 and CDR2 from the germline V gene are MDHEN and SYDVKM. CDR3 size: 11 residues. TCRdb ran MiXCR on the reads and lists one entry per CDR3 protein. The repertoire includes 9,500 to 14,000 distinct CDR3 sequences, 50% to 65% of them detected once, and roughly 50% sits in the top ten. The TCR comes from a female donor with esophageal squamous cell carcinoma. The genes are TRBV28 and TRBJ2-7, with D hard to call. Input material: blood. CDR3 protein: CASSPHYEQYF. In nucleotides, the CDR3 is TGTGCCAGCAGTCCACACTACGAGCAGTACTTC.